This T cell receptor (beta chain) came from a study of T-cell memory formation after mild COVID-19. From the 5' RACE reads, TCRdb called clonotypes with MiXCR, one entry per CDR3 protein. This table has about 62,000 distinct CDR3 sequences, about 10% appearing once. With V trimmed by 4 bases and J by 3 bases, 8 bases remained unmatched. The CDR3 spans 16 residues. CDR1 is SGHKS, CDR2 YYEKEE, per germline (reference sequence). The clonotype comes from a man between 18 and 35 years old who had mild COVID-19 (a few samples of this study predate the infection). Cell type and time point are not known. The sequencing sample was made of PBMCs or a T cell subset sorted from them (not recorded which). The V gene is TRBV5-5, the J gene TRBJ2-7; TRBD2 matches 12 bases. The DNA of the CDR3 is TGTGCCAGCAGCCTGACCCGGACTAGCGGGGTCTACGAGCAGTACTTC. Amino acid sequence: CASSLTRTSGVYEQYF.